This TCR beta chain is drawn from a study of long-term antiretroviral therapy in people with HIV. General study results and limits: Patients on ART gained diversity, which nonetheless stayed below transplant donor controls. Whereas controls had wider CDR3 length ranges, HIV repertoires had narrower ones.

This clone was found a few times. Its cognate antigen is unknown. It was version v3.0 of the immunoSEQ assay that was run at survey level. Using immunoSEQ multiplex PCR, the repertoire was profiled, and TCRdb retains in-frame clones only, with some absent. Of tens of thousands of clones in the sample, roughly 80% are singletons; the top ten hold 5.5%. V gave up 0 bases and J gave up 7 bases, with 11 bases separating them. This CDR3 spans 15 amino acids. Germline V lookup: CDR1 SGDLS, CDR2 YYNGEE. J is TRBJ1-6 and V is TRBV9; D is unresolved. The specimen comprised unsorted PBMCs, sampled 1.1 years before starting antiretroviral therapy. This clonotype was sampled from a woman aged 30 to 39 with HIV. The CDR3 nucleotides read TGTGCCAGCAGCGTAGAGGGCGTTACGAATTCACCCCTCCACTTT. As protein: CASSVEGVTNSPLHF.